These 9 T cell receptor beta chains were sequenced from one sample in a study of naive and memory T cell subsets. Both TRBC1 and TRBC2 were covered by a beta constant-region primer of two equimolar oligonucleotides. Ligated cDNA was amplified by four rounds of PCR with nested alpha and beta constant-region primers and SP2. One entry per CDR3 protein results from TCRdb running MiXCR on the UMI-ligation and nested PCR reads. The table records 95,000 to 150,000 distinct CDR3 sequences, around 35% of them present only once. Sequenced sample: central memory CD4+ T cells from blood. These receptors were taken from a human donor in good health.

The chain has TRBV3-1 and TRBJ1-1; D ambiguous. Trimming removed 6 bases at V and 5 bases at J, with 10 bases between. The CDR3 runs to 12 residues. CDR1 and CDR2 (germline): LGHDT, YNNKEL (reference sequence). CDR3 DNA: TGTGCCAGCAGTCGTGGGGTGACTGAAGCTTTCTTT. Translating it yields CASSRGVTEAFF.

The chain carries TRBV20-1 and TRBJ2-1; 10 nucleotides align to TRBD2. The CDR3 sequence is 14 residues long. With 0 bases clipped from V and 9 bases from J, the junction kept 5 bases outside the gene matches. Germline lookup yields CDR1 DFQATT and CDR2 SNEGSKA (reference sequence). In DNA, the CDR3 is TGCAGTGCTAGAGACCTAGCGGGAGTAGTTGAGCAGTTCTTC. Residues: CSARDLAGVVEQFF.

This clonotype was seen only once. This chain connects TRBV6-5 to TRBJ2-3; no reliable D call. The CDR3 contains 14 residues. V gave up 5 bases and J gave up 9 bases, with 18 bases separating them. From germline, CDR1 is MNHEY and CDR2 SVGAGI. CDR3 residues: CASSPQTRPSTQYF. CDR3 sequence (DNA): TGTGCCAGCAGTCCACAGACCCGGCCGAGCACGCAGTATTTT.

This rearrangement joins TRBV19 to TRBJ1-1; 10 bases are shared with TRBD1. The CDR3 has 16 amino acids. CDR1 is LNHDA, CDR2 SQIVND, per germline (reference sequence). J was trimmed by 3 bases and V by 4 bases; bases with no gene match: 8. The DNA of the CDR3 is TGTGCCAGTAGTAGGGACAGGGGTAACATCGACACTGAAGCTTTCTTT. This translates into CASSRDRGNIDTEAFF.

The chain has TRBV20-1 and TRBJ1-2; D might be TRBD1 (5 bases). The CDR3 length is 13 residues. Germline CDR1 reads DFQATT; CDR2 reads SNEGSKA (reference sequence). V was clipped by 6 bases and J by 8 bases, with 19 bases between them. The CDR3 reads CSARMWGTEGYTF. CDR3 bases: TGCAGTGCCCGAATGTGGGGCACGGAAGGCTACACCTTC.

The V and J genes are TRBV11-2 and TRBJ2-7; D call uncertain. The germline V gene encodes CDR1 SGHAT and CDR2 FQNNGV. The length of the CDR3 is 14 residues. V lost 2 bases and J 6 bases, leaving 14 bases between the germline ends. This CDR3 reads CASSLFPPPGEQYF. The CDR3 DNA reads TGTGCCAGCAGCTTATTTCCCCCCCCAGGCGAGCAGTACTTC. Combining the CDR3 with reference TRBV11-2 and TRBJ2-7 gives the whole variable domain EAGVAQSPRYKIIEKRQSVAFWCNPISGHATLYWYQQILGQGPKLLIQFQNNGVVDDSQLPKDRFSAERLKGVDSTLKIQPAKLEDSAVYLCASSLFPPPGEQYFGPGTRLTVT.

The rearrangement links TRBV28 to TRBJ1-6; 8 nucleotides match TRBD1. The ends lost 6 bases at V and 7 bases at J; junction bases unmatched: 5. The V gene's germline CDR1 is MDHEN and CDR2 SYDVKM. The CDR3 contains 14 residues. CDR3 region: CASRRTGTNSPLHF. As DNA, the CDR3 is TGTGCCAGCAGGCGGACAGGGACCAATTCACCCCTCCACTTT.

This clonotype occurred a few times. The V call is TRBV11-2, the J call TRBJ2-1; 7 bases fit TRBD1. V was pared by 2 bases and J by 7 bases, with 8 bases of the junction left unmatched. The CDR3 is made up of 15 amino acids. CDR1 is SGHAT and CDR2 is FQNNGV in the germline V gene. In nucleotides, the CDR3 is TGTGCCAGCAGCTTACTGGGGGACAGAAGGAATGAGCAGTTCTTC. Its translation is CASSLLGDRRNEQFF.

V and J are TRBV12-3 or TRBV12-4 and TRBJ1-5; perhaps TRBD1 as D (6 bases). The CDR3 extends over 18 amino acids. V lost 5 bases to trimming and J lost 2 bases, with 22 bases between them. CDR3 coding DNA: TGTGCCAGCAGTCGCATGGGAACAGGCAGGGGACGCAATCAGCCCCAGCATTTT. As protein: CASSRMGTGRGRNQPQHF.